A single sample gave rise to the 23 T cell receptor beta chains below, sequenced in a study of T cell responses to AZD1222 COVID-19 vaccine listed by TCRdb under 2021. What the time point label conveys for this sample: baseline before first vaccination. The library was prepared using the immunoSEQ multiplex PCR assay. TCRdb took this table from immuneACCESS and kept in-frame rearrangements with V and J called. Such tables lack part of the clones; where checked against another copy, unresolved V genes explain under half of the gap, and the rest is unexplained. The sample data list around 66,000 clones, and roughly 90% of these were observed just once. About 18% of the sample goes to the ten largest clones. The input for sequencing was peripheral blood, taken on day 0 of AZD1222 vaccination. These receptor sequences come from an adult in good health.

The V gene is TRBV11-3, the J gene TRBJ2-3, with TRBD2 identical over 12 bases. Germline lookup yields CDR1 SGHNT and CDR2 YENEEA. The CDR3 loop spans 19 amino acids. V lost 0 bases to trimming and J lost 0 bases; unmatched junction nucleotides: 7. CDR3 DNA sequence: TGTGCCAGCAGCTTAGAGGGGACTAGCGGGCGCCTTAGCACAGATACGCAGTATTTT. The encoded protein is CASSLEGTSGRLSTDTQYF.

The chain has TRBV12-3 or TRBV12-4 and TRBJ1-2, with TRBD1 as a possible D gene (6 bases). V dropped 8 bases and J dropped 8 bases, with 18 bases sitting between them. The CDR3 sequence is 13 residues long. The CDR3 loop reads CASEEQQGWGYTF. The DNA for the CDR3 is TGTGCCAGCGAAGAACAACAGGGTTGGGGCTACACCTTC.

The chain recombines TRBV4-2 with TRBJ2-7, with D hard to call. Germline V CDR1 and CDR2: LGHNA, YNFKEQ. V dropped 1 base and J dropped 0 bases, with 13 bases sitting between them. The CDR3 consists of 16 residues. As DNA, the CDR3 is TGTGCCAGCAGCCAAGCCCACAGTGGAACCTCCTACGAGCAGTACTTC. Residues: CASSQAHSGTSYEQYF.

The rearrangement joins TRBV7-9 to TRBJ1-6, with 7 bases that match TRBD1. Germline V gives CDR1 SEHNR, CDR2 FQNEAQ (reference sequence). This CDR3 is 16 amino acids long. Trimming cost V 4 bases and J 10 bases; bases outside gene matches: 13. The CDR3 here is CASSYETGYLKSPLHF. Here the CDR3 DNA reads TGTGCCAGCAGCTACGAGACAGGGTACCTGAAGTCACCCCTCCACTTT.

As to this clone: The same CDR3 can be traced to other DNA sequences in this sample. The chain is built from TRBV6-5 and TRBJ1-6; TRBD1 matches 10 bases. J lost 7 bases, V lost 5 bases, and 5 bases had no gene match. The CDR3 has 15 residues. Germline CDR1 MNHEY, CDR2 SVGAGI. The CDR3 DNA reads as TGTGCCAGCAGTCGACAGGGGGCGCGGAATTCACCCCTCCACTTT. Amino acid sequence: CASSRQGARNSPLHF.

The rearrangement links TRBV28 to TRBJ1-4, with no clear D. V lost 5 bases, J lost 7 bases, and 5 bases lay in between. The CDR3 covers 11 residues. CDR1 MDHEN and CDR2 SYDVKM come from the germline V gene. CDR3: CASSTSEKLFF. The CDR3, as DNA: TGTGCCAGCAGTACGAGTGAAAAACTGTTTTTT.

In DNA, the CDR3 is TGTGCCAGCAGGCCCGGGACAGGACTTAACTATGGCTACACCTTC. Encoded protein: CASRPGTGLNYGYTF. The chain couples TRBV6-5 to TRBJ1-2, with 8 bases fitting TRBD1. Trimming cost V 6 bases and J 1 base; bases outside gene matches: 7. Per the germline V gene, CDR1 is MNHEY and CDR2 is SVGAGI. This CDR3 has 15 amino acids.

The chain recombines TRBV3-1 (or the pseudogene TRBV3-2) with TRBJ2-7; D is unclear. The CDR3 consists of 15 residues. The germline CDR1 and CDR2 sequences are LGHDT and YNNKEL (reference sequence). Between the trimmed V and J ends, which lost 4 bases and 3 bases, there was a span of 16 bases. DNA of the CDR3: TGTGCCAGCAGCCGGCCCGGCAGAAGGAGCTACGAGCAGTACTTC. Translated, it gives CASSRPGRRSYEQYF.

The rearrangement joins TRBV11-3 to TRBJ1-2, with D possibly matching TRBD1 (5 bases). Germline V gives CDR1 SGHNT, CDR2 YENEEA. The CDR3 is 13 residues long. Trimming removed 3 bases from V and 7 bases from J, with 12 bases in between. The CDR3 DNA sequence: TGTGCCAGCAGCTTGGGGCCCGGGGCTGGCTACACCTTC. The encoded protein is CASSLGPGAGYTF.

The J gene is TRBJ2-7, the V gene TRBV4-1; D possibly corresponds to TRBD2 (6 bases). From germline, CDR1 is MGHRA and CDR2 YSYEKL. The CDR3 has 14 residues. Trimming cost V 4 bases and J 5 bases, with 15 bases left between them. DNA for the CDR3: TGCGCCAGCAGCCGGGGGACCGGCGGGAACGAGCAGTACTTC. Residues: CASSRGTGGNEQYF.

J is TRBJ1-3 and V is TRBV7-9; 9 nucleotides line up with TRBD1. The CDR3 is 15 residues long. The V segment lost 1 base and the J segment 7 bases; nucleotides outside the gene matches: 5. The V gene's germline CDR1 is SEHNR and CDR2 FQNEAQ (reference sequence). CDR3 protein: CASSLGGQGANTIYF. The DNA of the CDR3 is TGTGCCAGCAGCTTAGGGGGACAGGGAGCGAACACCATATATTTT.

The CDR3 coding sequence is TGCGCCAGCAGCCCAAAGACAGGGTATGAGCAGTTCTTC. It yields the protein CASSPKTGYEQFF. The chain recombines TRBV5-1 with TRBJ2-1, with 7 bases aligning to TRBD1. V shed 4 bases and J 8 bases; nucleotides not matched to a gene: 6. The germline CDR1 and CDR2 sequences are SGHRS and YFSETQ. The CDR3 has 13 amino acids. Supplemented by reference TRBV5-1 and TRBJ2-1, the full variable domain reads KAGVTQTPRYLIKTRGQQVTLSCSPISGHRSVSWYQQTPGQGLQFLFEYFSETQRNKGNFPGRFSGRQFSNSRSEMNVSTLELGDSALYLCASSPKTGYEQFFGPGTRLTVL.

The V call is TRBV27, the J call TRBJ1-1; maybe TRBD1 (6 bases). Germline assignment: CDR1 MNHEY and CDR2 SMNVEV (reference sequence). The ends were cut back, 4 bases at V and 7 bases at J, with 16 bases in the middle. The CDR3 covers 14 residues. This chain's CDR3 is CASSSSRRGFEAFF. In DNA, the CDR3 is TGTGCCAGCAGTTCCTCCAGAAGGGGGTTTGAAGCTTTCTTT.

This chain connects TRBV6-5 to TRBJ2-5, with D possibly TRBD1 on 6 matching bases. Looked up from germline, CDR1 is MNHEY and CDR2 is SVGAGI. This CDR3 spans 13 amino acids. V was pared by 6 bases and J by 4 bases, with 12 bases between. CDR3 loop: CASSRNRAETQYF. CDR3 nucleotides: TGTGCCAGCAGCCGTAACAGGGCAGAGACCCAGTACTTC.

The genes are TRBV19 and TRBJ2-7, with D perhaps being TRBD1 or TRBD2 (5 bases each). Germline CDR1 reads LNHDA; CDR2 reads SQIVND (reference sequence). Trimming removed 1 base from V and 1 base from J, with 11 bases in between. The CDR3 runs to 15 residues. CDR3 region: CASSIGDHLSYEQYF. CDR3 nucleotides: TGTGCCAGTAGTATAGGGGACCATCTTTCCTACGAGCAGTACTTC.

This chain connects TRBV28 to TRBJ1-1; D unclear. Germline loops: CDR1 MDHEN, CDR2 SYDVKM. The V end lost 5 bases, the J end lost 6 bases, and 13 bases lay between the germline ends. This CDR3 is 13 amino acids long. The CDR3: CASSPNRVAEAFF. In DNA, the CDR3 is TGTGCCAGCAGTCCTAACCGGGTGGCTGAAGCTTTCTTT.

There are a few counts of this clone. J is TRBJ2-2 and V is TRBV29-1, with 12 bases identical to TRBD1. Germline V gene lookup returns CDR1 SQVTM and CDR2 ANQGSEA. The length of the CDR3 is 19 residues. V shed 3 bases and J 0 bases; nucleotides not matched to a gene: 11. CDR3 DNA: TGCAGCGTTGAGGGAACCGGGACAGGGGGCGAAACGAACACCGGGGAGCTGTTTTTT. The encoded protein is CSVEGTGTGGETNTGELFF.

CDR3 in amino acids: CASSHRVSTEAFF. The CDR3 bases are TGTGCCAGCAGTCACCGGGTCAGCACTGAAGCTTTCTTT. J is TRBJ1-1 and V is TRBV28, with D unresolved. In germline, CDR1 is MDHEN, CDR2 SYDVKM. V lost 5 bases and J 4 bases, leaving 11 bases between the germline ends. This CDR3 comprises 13 residues.

This clone was counted once. The chain couples TRBV7-9 to TRBJ1-1, with a tentative D call TRBD1 (5 bases). From germline, CDR1 is SEHNR and CDR2 FQNEAQ (reference sequence). Trimming took 5 bases from V and 10 from J, leaving 14 bases between them. The CDR3 loop spans 12 amino acids. The chain's CDR3 is CASSSQGVGAFF. Written as DNA, the CDR3 is TGTGCCAGCAGCAGTCAGGGAGTCGGAGCTTTCTTT.

The V and J genes are TRBV27 and TRBJ1-4; 7 bases match TRBD1. This CDR3 contains 16 residues. Per the germline V gene, CDR1 is MNHEY and CDR2 is SMNVEV (reference sequence). Losses at the gene ends were 0 bases for V and 7 bases for J; bases not matched to a gene: 8. The CDR3 nucleotides read TGTGCCAGCAGTTTATCCTCTCGGCCAGGGGGTGAAAAACTGTTTTTT. Encoded protein: CASSLSSRPGGEKLFF.

This clone was picked up one time. This chain links TRBV4-1 with TRBJ1-2; 9 nucleotides line up with TRBD1. Germline lookup yields CDR1 MGHRA and CDR2 YSYEKL. J lost 8 bases, V lost 0 bases, and 16 bases had no gene match. This CDR3 spans 18 amino acids. CDR3 DNA: TGCGCCAGCAGCCAAGAGGGAGGGTCGTGGGGACAGGGTCAAGGCTACACCTTC. Protein sequence: CASSQEGGSWGQGQGYTF.

The chain uses TRBV5-1 and TRBJ1-1; no clear D. The CDR3 has 12 residues. V lost 6 bases, J lost 7 bases, and 13 bases lay in between. The germline CDR1 and CDR2 sequences are SGHRS and YFSETQ. The chain's CDR3 is CASKPREGEAFF. The CDR3 nucleotides are TGCGCCAGCAAACCGCGGGAGGGTGAAGCTTTCTTT.

The rearrangement joins TRBV7-9 to TRBJ2-5, with a possible D match to TRBD1 (6 bases). The CDR3 runs to 14 residues. V lost 2 bases to trimming and J lost 3 bases, with 10 bases between them. CDR1 is SEHNR, CDR2 FQNEAQ, per germline (reference sequence). The CDR3 region has the DNA TGTGCCAGCAGCTTATGGGCAGGGGAAGAGACCCAGTACTTC. Translated: CASSLWAGEETQYF.